This entry is about one T cell receptor (beta chain). The sample originates from a study of T-cell memory formation after mild COVID-19. V was trimmed by 3 bases and J by 5 bases, leaving 7 bases between them. The CDR3 sequence is 12 residues long. Looked up from germline, CDR1 is ENHRY and CDR2 is SYGVKD. TCRdb fed the 5' RACE reads into MiXCR, producing one record per CDR3 protein. Found here are about 410,000 distinct CDR3 sequences, 15% to 20% of them singletons; the top ten hold around a fifth. The chain combines TRBV10-3 with TRBJ2-5; D call uncertain. The sequence came from a man between 18 and 29 years old who had mild COVID-19 (a few samples of this study predate the infection). Cell type and time point are not known. Sequenced input: PBMCs or a T cell subset sorted from them (not recorded which). The DNA for the CDR3 is TGTGCCATCAGTGAAACTCCGGAGACCCAGTACTTC. Translation gives CAISETPETQYF.